Sequencing of this TCR beta chain was carried out in a study of siplizumab effects on memory and regulatory T cells. TCR templates numbering 90,000 to 100,000 were assayed per sample. Sequencing used immunoSEQ multiplex PCR; TCRdb keeps in-frame clones, though not all of them. The sample yields under 110,000 clones, nearly 95% seen once. Germline V gives CDR1 LNHDA, CDR2 SQIVND (reference sequence). The CDR3 is made up of 14 amino acids. V trimming: 5 bases; J trimming: 10 bases; junction bases outside the gene matches: 10. V and J are TRBV19 and TRBJ1-4; 7 nucleotides agree with TRBD1. This clonotype originated in a human donor in good health. Material for sequencing was non-Treg CD4+ T cells sorted from blood. The CDR3 is CASSLTGYMGKLFF. As DNA, the CDR3 is TGTGCCAGTAGTTTGACAGGGTATATGGGAAAACTGTTTTTT.